The 6 T cell receptor beta chains presented below share a single source sample, sequenced in a study of CD8+ T cells in alopecia areata. Treatment of the sample: oral pan-JAK inhibitor, 5-10 mg twice daily. Extracted from the samples, RNA was reverse transcribed into cDNA to serve as the sequencing template. This table comes from immunoSEQ multiplex PCR, and its TCRdb copy is limited to in-frame clones, with some not included. The table shows fewer than 110,000 clones, with roughly 84% occurring only once. Specimen: CD8+ T cells sorted from blood, collected at week 24, from a patient treated with tofacitinib. The receptor set was obtained from a human donor with alopecia areata.

The rearrangement links TRBV7-9 to TRBJ1-1; possibly TRBD1 for D (5 bases). With 4 bases removed from V and 5 bases from J, the gap between germline ends came to 17 bases. Germline CDR1 and CDR2: SEHNR and FQNEAQ (reference sequence). The CDR3 has 15 residues. The CDR3 here is CASSSLGAEGTEAFF. CDR3 sequence (DNA): TGTGCCAGCAGCTCACTCGGGGCGGAAGGTACTGAAGCTTTCTTT.

V and J are TRBV7-9 and TRBJ2-4; D is perhaps TRBD2 (5 bases). Germline V lookup: CDR1 SEHNR, CDR2 FQNEAQ (reference sequence). The CDR3 consists of 13 residues. CDR3 in DNA: TGTGCAGCTCGGAGGATAGTCGAAAACATTCAGTACTTC. It is translated as CAARRIVENIQYF.

CDR3: CASSLAEGYNSPLHF. In DNA, the CDR3 is TGCGCCAGCAGCTTGGCCGAGGGGTATAATTCACCCCTCCACTTT. The chain couples TRBV5-1 to TRBJ1-6, with D perhaps matching TRBD1 (5 bases). V was cut by 0 bases and J by 4 bases, with 8 bases left in between. CDR1 is SGHRS, CDR2 YFSETQ, per germline. This CDR3 is built from 15 residues. Together with reference TRBV5-1 and TRBJ1-6, the CDR3 gives the full variable domain: KAGVTQTPRYLIKTRGQQVTLSCSPISGHRSVSWYQQTPGQGLQFLFEYFSETQRNKGNFPGRFSGRQFSNSRSEMNVSTLELGDSALYLCASSLAEGYNSPLHFGNGTRLTVT.

The chain has TRBV4-1 and TRBJ2-7, with unresolved D. This CDR3 is built from 13 residues. Trimming stripped 4 bases from V and 2 bases from J, with 9 bases between. Germline loops: CDR1 MGHRA, CDR2 YSYEKL. The CDR3 sequence: CASSRAPTYEQYF. The CDR3, as DNA: TGCGCCAGCAGCCGGGCACCAACCTACGAGCAGTACTTC.

The J gene is TRBJ2-7, the V gene TRBV27, with TRBD2 as a possible D gene (7 bases). The CDR3 runs to 13 residues. Trimming left V 5 bases short and J 7 bases short, with 15 bases between. CDR1 and CDR2 (germline): MNHEY, SMNVEV (reference sequence). In nucleotides, the CDR3 is TGTGCCAGCAGTGTGGGGGGGCGGGGAGAGCAGTACTTC. It encodes CASSVGGRGEQYF.

V and J are TRBV7-6 and TRBJ2-2; D unresolved. The CDR3 runs to 14 residues. Trimming took off 1 base at V and 1 base at J, with 4 bases between the two ends. Looked up from germline, CDR1 is SGHVS and CDR2 is FNYEAQ. In DNA form, the CDR3 reads TGTGCCAGCAGCTTAGTACAGAACACCGGGGAGCTGTTTTTT. It encodes CASSLVQNTGELFF.